A single TCR beta chain is shown here with its context. CDR3 length equals 17 residues. Germline CDR1 and CDR2: LNHDA and SQIVND (reference sequence). The ends lost 4 bases at V and 0 bases at J; junction bases unmatched: 10. Libraries were prepared by immunoSEQ multiplex PCR; TCRdb keeps only in-frame clonotypes and omits some of them. Seen here are 250,000 to 300,000 clones, over 75% observed once, and the top ten hold about 12%. This record comes from a study of blood T cell repertoires in COVID-19. Study in general: PBMCs, B-cell-depleted T cells, or T cells provided the cDNA or gDNA that made up the material.

The rearrangement uses TRBV19 and TRBJ1-2; TRBD1 matches at 8 bases. The TCR originated in a woman aged 60-70 years with acute or convalescent COVID-19. Sequencing used peripheral blood. The CDR3 DNA reads as TGTGCCAGTAGTAGAGGGACAGGCAGACCTGCTAACTATGGCTACACCTTC. Translating it yields CASSRGTGRPANYGYTF.